These T cell receptor beta chains were read from a single sample in a study of regulatory T cells in long-lasting Graves disease. Each CDR3 protein is one row after TCRdb ran MiXCR on the multiplex PCR reads. The sample shows just over 600,000 distinct CDR3 sequences, around 15% of them seen only once. These data were also reused for a study on T cells in Graves' hyperthyroidism and ophthalmopathy.

The sequences come from peripheral blood mononuclear cells (PBMCs), collected at new diagnosis, from a patient treated with antithyroid drugs. The receptors here all came from a woman aged 25 to 39 with Graves disease. Both conserved end residues are part of each CDR3. D genes are given only for firm matches. Where a row states a size, it is once, few, many or the class of an expanded clone; other rows omit it.

- many TRBJ1-1 TRBV28 TGTGCCAGCAGTTCCGGACCCATTGAAGCTTTCTTT CASSSGPIEAFF
- few TRBJ2-5 TRBV29-1 TGCAGCGTTGTGCTAGGAGCCCCCGGGCGGACCCAGTACTTC CSVVLGAPGRTQYF
TRBD1 many TRBJ1-1 TRBV7-9 TGTGCCAGCACCCAAGGACAGGGGGCCACTGAAGCTTTCTTT CASTQGQGATEAFF
TRBD1 many TRBJ2-7 TRBV12-3/TRBV12-4 TGTGCCAGCAGCACCACAGGGGGCGACGAGCAGTACTTC CASSTTGGDEQYF
- - TRBJ2-3 TRBV18 TGTGCCAGCTCAATGGATACGCAGTATTTT CASSMDTQYF
- - TRBJ1-2 TRBV11-2 TGTGCCAGCAGTTATTCCGCTTCCTCCCACTATGGCTACACCTTC CASSYSASSHYGYTF
- few TRBJ2-7 TRBV5-1 TGCGCCAGCAGGACGACTCAAGGGGGGTTCTACGAGCAGTACTTC CASRTTQGGFYEQYF
- few TRBJ2-1 TRBV20-1 TGCAGTGCTCGGCCTTACAGGCCCCTCTACAATGAGCAGTTCTTC CSARPYRPLYNEQFF
- many TRBJ1-1 TRBV18 TGTGCCAGCTCAATTGGAAGGGAGACTGAAGCTTTCTTT CASSIGRETEAFF
TRBD2 many TRBJ2-1 TRBV7-2 TGTGCCAGCAGCTTAACTAGCGGGTATAACAATGAGCAGTTCTTC CASSLTSGYNNEQFF
TRBD1 many TRBJ1-2 TRBV2 TGTGCCAGCAGGGCCGGGACAGTGGGTTATGGCTACACCTTC CASRAGTVGYGYTF
TRBD2 few TRBJ2-1 TRBV6-1 TGTGCCAGCAGTCACCTAGCGGGAGGGGGCAATGAGCAGTTCTTC CASSHLAGGGNEQFF
- - TRBJ2-7 TRBV5-1 TGCGCCAGCAGCTTGGAGGGTCCAGGGCGGGGTTTCTACGAGCAGTACTTC CASSLEGPGRGFYEQYF
- few TRBJ2-1 TRBV7-9 TGTGCCAGCAGCTCCCTAGGGTTAAACAATGAGCAGTTCTTC CASSSLGLNNEQFF
- - TRBJ1-1 TRBV19 TGTGCCAGTAGTATCGGTAGGGAGGGGTCGAACACTGAAGCTTTCTTT CASSIGREGSNTEAFF
TRBD1 few TRBJ1-4 TRBV10-3 TGTGCCATCGGGTCGACAGGGCTTAATGAAAAACTGTTTTTT CAIGSTGLNEKLFF
- many TRBJ2-7 TRBV6-2/TRBV6-3 TGTGCCAGCAGTTACTCCCGGGGGGCTTCCTACGAGCAGTACTTC CASSYSRGASYEQYF
- few TRBJ2-3 TRBV3-1 TGTGCCAGCAGCCCCCGCCTAGAGAGGACACTCGCTTCCCTTACGCAGTATTTT CASSPRLERTLASLTQYF
- many TRBJ1-1 TRBV28 TGTGCCAGCAGCGGGACATCTAAGGAAGCTTTCTTT CASSGTSKEAFF
- - TRBJ2-7 TRBV27 TGTGCCAGCAGACCCGGGCCTCTGAGCTCCTACGAGCAGTACTTC CASRPGPLSSYEQYF
- - TRBJ1-5 TRBV20-1 TGCAGTGCTAGAGATCATGAGGGGGATAGCAATCAGCCCCAGCATTTT CSARDHEGDSNQPQHF
TRBD2 many TRBJ2-1 TRBV20-1 TGCAGTGCTAGGGGGACTAGCGGAGCCCGCTCCTACAATGAGCAGTTCTTC CSARGTSGARSYNEQFF
- few TRBJ2-5 TRBV18 TGTGCCAGCTCAGGCGACGGAAACCAAGAGACCCAGTACTTC CASSGDGNQETQYF
- few TRBJ2-1 TRBV9 TGTGCCAGCAGCCCTCAGCAGGGGGGGGGCCTCAGCGAGCAGTTCTTC CASSPQQGGGLSEQFF
TRBD2 few TRBJ2-2 TRBV7-6 TGTGCCAGCAGCTTAGTCGTGTCGGGAGCGGGGACCGGGGAGCTGTTTTTT CASSLVVSGAGTGELFF
TRBD2 many TRBJ2-7 TRBV12-3/TRBV12-4 TGTGCCAGCATGGGTTTCGGGCGGGGGAGCTCCTACGAGCAGTACTTC CASMGFGRGSSYEQYF
- many TRBJ2-1 TRBV28 TGTGCCAGCAGATACAGGGACTCGAGCTCCTACAATGAGCAGTTCTTC CASRYRDSSSYNEQFF